The rows below give T cell receptor beta chains drawn from one sample of a study of blood T cell repertoires in COVID-19. The assay was immunoSEQ multiplex PCR, and TCRdb's table has in-frame clones only and misses some. The data hold roughly 160,000 clones, with 85% to 90% observed a single time. Sequences were obtained from peripheral blood. These receptors came from a man aged 18-30 years with acute or convalescent COVID-19. Both conserved end residues are part of each CDR3. Each record gives: D gene, V gene, clone size, J gene, CDR3 protein, CDR3 DNA. D genes are given only for firm matches. The listing skips clone size in some rows; elsewhere it reads once, few, many or a size class.

>TRBD2|TRBV29-1|NA|TRBJ2-7
CSVPSGGPSYEQYF
TGCAGCGTACCTAGCGGGGGGCCCTCCTACGAGCAGTACTTC
>NA|TRBV5-1|NA|TRBJ1-2
CASSLVVGMGRQADYGYTF
TGCGCCAGCAGCTTGGTGGTAGGTATGGGGCGGCAGGCGGACTATGGCTACACCTTC
>NA|TRBV3-1/TRBV3-2|NA|TRBJ2-1
CASSQEFPLSNEQFF
TGTGCCAGCAGCCAAGAATTCCCATTGAGCAATGAGCAGTTCTTC
>NA|TRBV7-3|NA|TRBJ2-3
CASSKDRGTDTQYF
TGTGCCAGCAGCAAGGATCGGGGCACAGATACGCAGTATTTT
>NA|TRBV7-6|few|TRBJ1-3
CASSFYTGRGSGNTIYF
TGTGCCAGCAGCTTTTACACCGGGAGAGGCTCTGGAAACACCATATATTTT
>NA|TRBV5-4|NA|TRBJ2-1
CASSLGQLSSYNEQFF
TGTGCCAGCAGCCTAGGACAGTTGAGCTCCTACAATGAGCAGTTCTTC
>TRBD1|TRBV28|NA|TRBJ2-5
CASSSADRGRQETQYF
TGTGCCAGCAGTTCCGCCGACAGGGGGAGGCAAGAGACCCAGTACTTC
>NA|TRBV27|NA|TRBJ2-1
CASRSSSGSYNEQFF
TGTGCCAGCAGATCCTCCTCCGGGAGTTACAATGAGCAGTTCTTC
>TRBD2|TRBV29-1|few|TRBJ2-1
CSVDRLAGVPNEQFF
TGCAGCGTTGATAGGCTAGCGGGGGTGCCCAATGAGCAGTTCTTC
>TRBD1|TRBV6-5|NA|TRBJ1-5
CASLGQDNQPQHF
TGTGCCAGCCTCGGACAGGACAACCAGCCCCAGCATTTT
>NA|TRBV6-5|NA|TRBJ1-5
CASSTGTANQPQHF
TGTGCCAGCAGTACAGGGACGGCGAATCAGCCCCAGCATTTT
>TRBD1|TRBV6-5|NA|TRBJ1-6
CASKEDRGYNSPLHF
TGTGCCAGCAAGGAGGACAGGGGATATAATTCACCCCTCCACTTT
>TRBD1|TRBV29-1|few|TRBJ1-5
CSVLGRRDRGPGQPQHF
TGCAGCGTCTTGGGGCGACGGGACAGGGGGCCGGGGCAGCCCCAGCATTTT
>TRBD1|TRBV27|NA|TRBJ1-5
CASRNRGSNQPQHF
TGTGCCAGCAGGAACAGGGGTAGCAATCAGCCCCAGCATTTT
>TRBD1|TRBV4-1|NA|TRBJ2-5
CASSQARDRGRETQYF
TGCGCCAGCAGCCAAGCCCGGGACAGGGGACGGGAGACCCAGTACTTC
>TRBD1|TRBV18|few|TRBJ1-2
CASSSTGLEGYTF
TGTGCCAGCTCATCGACAGGGTTAGAAGGCTACACCTTC
>TRBD1|TRBV4-1|NA|TRBJ1-1
CASSQNTGARDTEAFF
TGCGCCAGCAGCCAAAATACAGGGGCACGGGACACTGAAGCTTTCTTT
>TRBD2|TRBV19|NA|TRBJ2-5
CASSMGRASQETQYF
TGTGCCAGTAGTATGGGGAGGGCGAGCCAAGAGACCCAGTACTTC
>NA|TRBV7-8|NA|TRBJ2-3
CASSPPRDDTQYF
TGTGCCAGCAGCCCACCCAGGGATGACACGCAGTATTTT
>NA|TRBV27|NA|TRBJ1-4
CASSRREGLNEKLFF
TGTGCCAGCAGTCGCAGGGAGGGCCTTAATGAAAAACTGTTTTTT
>NA|TRBV18|NA|TRBJ1-2
CASSPGAQNYGYTF
TGTGCCAGCTCACCAGGGGCGCAGAACTATGGCTACACCTTC
>TRBD2|TRBV15|NA|TRBJ2-3
CATRGAGGQDTQYF
TGTGCCACCAGGGGAGCGGGGGGGCAAGATACGCAGTATTTT
>TRBD1|TRBV7-9|NA|TRBJ1-6
CASSVGTDSSYNSPLHF
TGTGCCAGCAGCGTAGGGACAGACAGCTCCTATAATTCACCCCTCCACTTT
>TRBD2|TRBV28|NA|TRBJ2-3
CASSPRGGGPSTDTQYF
TGTGCCAGCAGTCCCCGCGGGGGGGGCCCTAGCACAGATACGCAGTATTTT
>TRBD1|TRBV27|NA|TRBJ1-1
CASSSLQGAGTEAFF
TGTGCCAGCAGTTCCCTTCAGGGGGCCGGAACTGAAGCTTTCTTT
>NA|TRBV30|NA|TRBJ1-4
CAWSVPAGKLFF
TGTGCCTGGAGTGTACCTGCGGGGAAACTGTTTTTT
>TRBD2|TRBV11-2|NA|TRBJ2-1
CASSFSTSAVYNEQFF
TGTGCCAGCAGCTTTTCGACTAGCGCGGTCTACAATGAGCAGTTCTTC
>NA|TRBV30|NA|TRBJ1-3
CAWMGLFGNTIYF
TGTGCCTGGATGGGCCTATTCGGAAACACCATATATTTT
>TRBD1|TRBV19|NA|TRBJ1-2
CATGQGAIYGYTF
TGTGCCACTGGACAGGGGGCTATCTATGGCTACACCTTC
>NA|TRBV3-1/TRBV3-2|NA|TRBJ1-3
CASSQVQGPGNTIYF
TGTGCCAGCAGCCAAGTTCAGGGGCCTGGAAACACCATATATTTT
>NA|TRBV10-2|NA|TRBJ1-1
CASSGDRLNTEAFF
TGCGCCAGCAGCGGAGACAGATTGAACACTGAAGCTTTCTTT
>TRBD1|TRBV2|NA|TRBJ2-5
CASSRRGLNLETQYF
TGTGCCAGCAGTAGAAGGGGGCTTAATCTGGAGACCCAGTACTTC
>NA|TRBV11-2|NA|TRBJ1-1
CASSLASERTEAFF
TGTGCCAGCAGCTTAGCGTCGGAGAGAACTGAAGCTTTCTTT
>NA|TRBV11-2|NA|TRBJ1-2
CASSLEVHRNYGYTF
TGTGCCAGCAGCTTAGAGGTACACCGTAACTATGGCTACACCTTC
>NA|TRBV3-1/TRBV3-2|NA|TRBJ1-5
CASSQFMYQPQHF
TGTGCCAGCAGCCAATTTATGTATCAGCCCCAGCATTTT
>TRBD1|TRBV5-1|NA|TRBJ1-6
CASSLTGTDNSPLHF
TGCGCCAGCAGCTTGACAGGGACAGATAATTCACCCCTCCACTTT
>NA|TRBV5-4|NA|TRBJ2-2
CASGPVGGAGELFF
TGTGCCAGCGGCCCCGTGGGGGGTGCCGGGGAGCTGTTTTTT
>NA|TRBV11-1|NA|TRBJ2-1
CASSSLSQESYNEQFF
TGTGCCAGCAGCTCACTATCACAGGAGTCCTACAATGAGCAGTTCTTC
>NA|TRBV24-1|NA|TRBJ2-1
CATSDLTLSEQFF
TGTGCCACCAGTGATTTGACGCTGAGTGAGCAGTTCTTC
>NA|TRBV7-9|NA|TRBJ2-1
CASSLGTLYNEQFF
TGTGCCAGCAGCCTCGGGACACTCTACAATGAGCAGTTCTTC
>NA|TRBV28|NA|TRBJ1-4
CASMGGGIEKLFF
TGTGCCAGCATGGGGGGGGGTATTGAAAAACTGTTTTTT
>NA|TRBV24-1|NA|TRBJ2-5
CATSATRQETQYF
TGTGCCACCAGTGCGACACGTCAAGAGACCCAGTACTTC
>NA|TRBV6-1|NA|TRBJ1-1
CASSEVWRGVHTEAFF
TGTGCCAGCAGTGAAGTATGGAGGGGAGTGCACACTGAAGCTTTCTTT
>NA|TRBV7-2|NA|TRBJ1-5
CASSFFNNQPQHF
TGTGCCAGCAGCTTTTTTAATAATCAGCCCCAGCATTTT
>NA|TRBV30|NA|TRBJ1-4
CAWRWGHGNEKLFF
TGTGCCTGGAGGTGGGGACACGGGAATGAAAAACTGTTTTTT
>NA|TRBV4-1|few|TRBJ1-5
CASSQDPLNLNQPQHF
TGCGCCAGCAGCCAAGACCCGTTAAACTTAAATCAGCCCCAGCATTTT
>TRBD1|TRBV30|NA|TRBJ2-7
CAWRGGTGDYEQYF
TGTGCCTGGAGGGGGGGGACAGGGGACTACGAGCAGTACTTC
>TRBD1|TRBV5-6|NA|TRBJ2-5
CASSWGQGAQETQYF
TGTGCCAGCAGCTGGGGACAGGGGGCCCAAGAGACCCAGTACTTC
>TRBD2|TRBV9|once|TRBJ2-1
CASSVPPTSGGEQFF
TGTGCCAGCAGCGTACCTCCGACTAGCGGGGGGGAGCAGTTCTTC